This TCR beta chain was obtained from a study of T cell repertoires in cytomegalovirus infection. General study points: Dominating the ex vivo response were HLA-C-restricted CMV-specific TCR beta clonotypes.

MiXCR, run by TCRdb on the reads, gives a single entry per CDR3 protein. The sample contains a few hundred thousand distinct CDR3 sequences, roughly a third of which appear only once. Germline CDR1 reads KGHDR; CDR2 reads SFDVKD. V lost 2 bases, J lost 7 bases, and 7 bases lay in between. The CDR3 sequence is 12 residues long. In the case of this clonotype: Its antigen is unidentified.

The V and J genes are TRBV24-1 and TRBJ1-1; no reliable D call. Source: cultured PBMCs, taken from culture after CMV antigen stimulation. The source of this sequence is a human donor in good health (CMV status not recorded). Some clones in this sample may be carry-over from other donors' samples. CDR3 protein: CATSDSLGEAFF. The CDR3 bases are TGTGCCACCAGTGATTCCCTGGGTGAAGCTTTCTTT.